The 4 T cell receptor beta chains given below trace back to one sample, sequenced in a study of T cells in women clearing cervical HPV infection listed by TCRdb under 2018. The library was produced with the immunoSEQ multiplex PCR assay. What TCRdb holds here is the immuneACCESS table cut down to in-frame rearrangements. Part of the clones is not present; checked against another copy, under half of the missing clones reflect an unresolved V gene, and the others are unexplained. The sample's own table lists 29,000 or so clones. The top ten clones comprise 2.5% to 3.5% of the sample. The sequencing sample was made of blood buffy coat. The origin of the receptors is a woman aged 18 to 75 with a cervical HPV16 infection that either progressed to CIN3+ or cleared (not recorded which).

CDR3 bases read: TGCAGTGCTAGGGCGGGGACAGGGATGCCCTTTTTTACCTACGAG. As protein: CSARAGTGMPFFTYE. The CDR3 as a whole reads CSARAGTGMPFFTYEQYF. The V gene is TRBV20-1, the J gene TRBJ2-7, with 9 bases lining up with TRBD1. The sequence runs out 3 residues before the end of the CDR3; the remainder is reconstructed from the germline J gene. Germline V gene sequence: CDR1 DFQATT, CDR2 SNEGSKA (reference sequence). This CDR3 spans 18 amino acids. The ends lost 3 bases at V and 2 bases at J; junction bases unmatched: 17.

Incomplete CDR3 DNA: TGCGCCAGCAATCCCGCAGATCAAGATACG. Residues: CASNPADQDT. The whole CDR3 protein reads CASNPADQDTQYF. The J gene is TRBJ2-3, the V gene TRBV5-1; the D is unclear. The sequence runs out 3 residues before the end of the CDR3; the remainder is reconstructed from the germline J gene. The CDR3 is 13 residues long. V was cut by 6 bases and J by 5 bases, with 13 bases left in between. CDR1 and CDR2 (germline): SGHRS, YFSETQ.

Regarding this clone: The read stops 3 residues short of the end of the CDR3; the missing end is completed from the germline J gene. This sequence joins TRBV4-2 and TRBJ2-1; maybe TRBD2 (7 bases). Per germline, CDR1 LGHNA and CDR2 YNFKEQ. V shed 4 bases and J shed 2 bases, with 18 bases lying between them. CDR3 length equals 17 residues. The CDR3 sequence is CASSPRGGGNTYNEQFF. CDR3 bases read: TGTGCCAGCAGCCCAAGGGGGGGAGGGAACACCTACAATGAG.

For this clone: Read coverage stops 3 residues before the CDR3 terminus; the germline J gene supplies the remainder. The chain uses TRBV29-1 and TRBJ1-1; D is uncertain. The CDR3 is 12 amino acids. Looked up from germline, CDR1 is SQVTM and CDR2 is ANQGSEA. Trimming left V 6 bases short and J 4 bases short, with 12 bases between. The part of the CDR3 DNA that was read is TGCAGCGTCTCCACAGTTGTCACTGAA. Its protein is CSVSTVVTE. The full CDR3 sequence reads CSVSTVVTEAFF.